This T cell receptor beta chain was found in a study of CD8 T cells in Susac syndrome (dated by TCRdb to the late 2010s). Notes on the research overall: Of the Susac syndrome patients who were sequenced, about 6 had clinically active disease and roughly eight were in clinical remission. Whether CD8+ T cell activation and differentiation in Susac syndrome was antigen driven was tested using repertoire sequencing. At blood withdrawal, Susac syndrome patients were either therapy-naive, taking corticosteroids (in some cases with IVIg as well), or taking IVIg alone.

High-throughput TCR beta sequencing profiled peripheral blood CD8+ and CD4+ T cells from healthy donors, Susac syndrome patients and multiple sclerosis patients. The Susac syndrome patients fulfilled recently defined diagnostic criteria for either definite or probable disease. Bulk CD8+ and CD4+ T cells were purified by magnetic negative isolation, while CD8+ TEMRA cells were enriched using FACS. Blood was drawn into EDTA tubes, processed within 24 hours, and PBMCs were isolated by density gradient centrifugation. PBMCs intended for TCR sequencing were cryopreserved in liquid nitrogen and were subsequently thawed in a 37 degrees C water bath. The sorted or isolated CD4+, CD8+ and CD8+ TEMRA cells had a purity of 90% or higher. General study outcomes and caveats: The number of individuals in the TCR sequencing and HLA analysis was recognized as being relatively small. In the CD4+ T cell repertoire of Susac syndrome patients, clonal expansion was not detected.

RNA was extracted using the RNeasy kit, and about 0.45 to 1 ug of the RNA was reverse transcribed with random hexamers. The immunoSEQ multiplex PCR assay, which covers 54 Vbeta and 13 Jbeta segments, was used to amplify TCR beta CDR3 regions. PCR amplification bias was corrected using a synthetic template baseline for primer optimization and computational correction. Per the authors' processing: Only productive sequences were kept, with reads annotated to V, D and J genes according to IMGT and analyzed in immunoSEQ Analyzer. To calculate clonality, Shannon entropy was normalized by log2 of the number of productive unique sequences and then subtracted from one. For each patient and control, public and private clones were evaluated among the 100 most prevalent clones. Susac-specific clones were defined as absent from healthy and MS cohorts, about 1,000 published viral clones and other ImmuneACCESS disease sequences. TCRdb reprocessing: public reads trimmed at Q25 with fastp, clones called with MiXCR, in-frame beta chains kept. Each CDR3 protein gets just one entry, which takes the most common genes and DNA from the rows behind it. TCRdb, rather than the study authors, made the V and J calls. In this sample the table shows some 180,000 distinct CDR3 sequences, 85% to 95% of which occur a single time. The top ten constitute around 0.1% of the sample.

This clonotype was recorded only once. Its antigen target is currently unknown. Base qualities are not at hand, and no much larger clone is one base apart. A lone read offers only weak evidence. The CDR3 measures 15 amino acids from cysteine to phenylalanine. Of the read, only the CDR3 DNA is kept; its 45 bases are in frame from base 1. The germline V gene (reference sequence) yields LNHNV for CDR1 and YYDKDF for CDR2. V sheds 0 bases and J sheds 6 bases, leaving 14 bases between their ends. The source material was CD4+ T cells from PBMCs. Here the chain combines TRBV15 and TRBJ2-5; the D segment could be TRBD2, given 5 matching bases. This clonotype was sampled from a human donor with Susac syndrome. The CDR3 reads as follows: CATSREQLVGKTQYF. The DNA sequence is given as TGTGCCACCAGCAGAGAACAACTAGTAGGAAAGACCCAGTACTTC.